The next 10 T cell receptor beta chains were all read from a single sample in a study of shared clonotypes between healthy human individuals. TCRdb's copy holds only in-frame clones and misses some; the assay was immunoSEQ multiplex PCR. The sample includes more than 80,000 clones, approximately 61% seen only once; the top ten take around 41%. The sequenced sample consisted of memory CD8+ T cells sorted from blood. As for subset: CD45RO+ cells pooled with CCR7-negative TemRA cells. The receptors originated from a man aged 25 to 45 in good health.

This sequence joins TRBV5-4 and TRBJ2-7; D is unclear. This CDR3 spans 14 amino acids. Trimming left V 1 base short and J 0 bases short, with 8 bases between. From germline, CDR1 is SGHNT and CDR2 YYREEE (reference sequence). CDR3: CASSLSTISYEQYF. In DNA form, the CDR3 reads TGTGCCAGCAGCTTGAGTACCATCTCCTACGAGCAGTACTTC.

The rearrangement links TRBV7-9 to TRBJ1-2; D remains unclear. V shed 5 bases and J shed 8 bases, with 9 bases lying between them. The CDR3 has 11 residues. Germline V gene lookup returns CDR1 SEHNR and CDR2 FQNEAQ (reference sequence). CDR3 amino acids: CASSPDGGYTF. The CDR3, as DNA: TGTGCCAGCAGCCCGGACGGGGGCTACACCTTC.

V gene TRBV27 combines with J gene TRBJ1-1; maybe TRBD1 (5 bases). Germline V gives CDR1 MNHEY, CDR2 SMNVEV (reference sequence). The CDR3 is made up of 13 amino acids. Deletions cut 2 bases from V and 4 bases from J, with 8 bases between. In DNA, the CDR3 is TGTGCCAGCAGTTTAGACAGTGGCACTGAAGCTTTCTTT. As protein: CASSLDSGTEAFF.

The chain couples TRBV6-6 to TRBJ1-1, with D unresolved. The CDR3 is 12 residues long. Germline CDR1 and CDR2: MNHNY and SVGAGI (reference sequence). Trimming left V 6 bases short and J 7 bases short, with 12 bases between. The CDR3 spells CASRAIRSEAFF. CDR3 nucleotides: TGTGCCAGCAGAGCCATAAGGAGTGAAGCTTTCTTT.

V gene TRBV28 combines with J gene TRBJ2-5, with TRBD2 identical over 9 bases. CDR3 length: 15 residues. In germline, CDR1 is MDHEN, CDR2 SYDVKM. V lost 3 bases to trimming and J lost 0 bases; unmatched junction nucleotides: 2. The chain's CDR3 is CASSFLAGNQETQYF. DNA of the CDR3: TGTGCCAGCAGTTTCCTAGCGGGAAACCAAGAGACCCAGTACTTC.

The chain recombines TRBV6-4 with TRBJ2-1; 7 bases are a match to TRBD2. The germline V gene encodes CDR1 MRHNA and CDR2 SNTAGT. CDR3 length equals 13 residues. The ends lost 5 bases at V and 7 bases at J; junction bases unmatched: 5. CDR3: CASSQVSGNEQFF. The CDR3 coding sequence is TGTGCCAGCAGTCAGGTTAGCGGGAATGAGCAGTTCTTC.

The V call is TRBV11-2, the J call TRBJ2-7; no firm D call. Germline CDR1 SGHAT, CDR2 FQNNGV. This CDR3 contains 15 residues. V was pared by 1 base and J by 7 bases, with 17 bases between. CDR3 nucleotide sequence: TGTGCCAGCAGCTTAGGAAGTAGGGCCCCTCAGGAGCAGTACTTC. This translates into CASSLGSRAPQEQYF.

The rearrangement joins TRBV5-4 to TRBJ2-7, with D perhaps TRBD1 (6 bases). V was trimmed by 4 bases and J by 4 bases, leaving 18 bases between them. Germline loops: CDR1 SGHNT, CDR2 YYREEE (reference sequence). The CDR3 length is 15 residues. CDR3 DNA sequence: TGTGCCAGCAGCAACCCACAGACAGGTGGGTACGAGCAGTACTTC. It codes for CASSNPQTGGYEQYF.

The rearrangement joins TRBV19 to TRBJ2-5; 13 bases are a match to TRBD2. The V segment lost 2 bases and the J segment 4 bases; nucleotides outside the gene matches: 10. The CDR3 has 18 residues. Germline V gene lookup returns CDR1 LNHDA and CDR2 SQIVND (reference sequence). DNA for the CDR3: TGTGCCAGTAGTATACGGCTGACTAGCGGGAGGAGGGGAGAGACCCAGTACTTC. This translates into CASSIRLTSGRRGETQYF.

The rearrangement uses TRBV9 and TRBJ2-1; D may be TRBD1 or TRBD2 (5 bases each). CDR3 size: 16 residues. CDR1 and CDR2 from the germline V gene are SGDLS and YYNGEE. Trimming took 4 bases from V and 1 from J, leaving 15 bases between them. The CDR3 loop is CASSLKLGVSYNEQFF. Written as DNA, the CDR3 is TGTGCCAGCAGCCTAAAGTTGGGGGTTTCCTACAATGAGCAGTTCTTC.